The 25 T cell receptor beta chains reported below all come from one sample, sequenced in a study of T cell repertoires in cytomegalovirus infection. TCRdb reprocessed the reads via MiXCR and lists one record per CDR3 protein. The repertoire has around 800,000 distinct CDR3 sequences, around a third of them found once; the top ten carry 12%. The antigens these receptors bind are not known. The source material was cultured CD8+ T cells from PBMCs, sampled from culture after CMV antigen stimulation. These TCRs come from a human donor in good health (CMV status not recorded). Some clones in this sample may be carry-over from other donors' samples.

The chain couples TRBV6-8 to TRBJ1-1; D is possibly TRBD1 (6 bases). In germline, CDR1 is MNHGY, CDR2 SAAAGT. The CDR3 spans 15 residues. V shed 6 bases and J shed 1 base, with 15 bases lying between them. CDR3 nucleotides: TGTGCCAGCAGGATAAAGGGGGTTAGGAACACTGAAGCTTTCTTT. This sequence encodes CASRIKGVRNTEAFF.

The chain joins TRBV6-6 to TRBJ2-7; 8 bases agree with TRBD1. The germline V gene has CDR1 MNHNY and CDR2 SVGAGI (reference sequence). With 5 bases clipped from V and 4 bases from J, the junction kept 16 bases outside the gene matches. This CDR3 has 17 residues. The CDR3 nucleotides read TGTGCCAGCAGTACAGGGGGGAAGGGGCGCATGATTTACGAGCAGTACGTC. Protein product: CASSTGGKGRMIYEQYV.

The chain links TRBV7-8 to TRBJ2-2; TRBD2 might be the D (5 bases). This CDR3 region has 15 residues. The V end lost 3 bases, the J end lost 4 bases, and 12 bases lay between the germline ends. Germline CDR1 SGHVS, CDR2 FQNEAQ. The chain's CDR3 is CASSFIAPFTGELFF. As DNA, the CDR3 is TGTGCCAGCAGCTTTATAGCGCCATTCACCGGGGAGCTGTTTTTT.

The J gene is TRBJ2-1, the V gene TRBV6-2 or TRBV6-3; weak D call: TRBD2 (6 bases). V lost 2 bases, J lost 1 base, and 9 bases lay in between. The CDR3 extends over 15 amino acids. Germline V gives CDR1 MNHEY, CDR2 SVGEGT. CDR3 in DNA: TGTGCCAGCAGTTACCGCGGGGAGTCCTACAATGAGCAGTTCTTC. This gives the protein CASSYRGESYNEQFF.

The chain uses TRBV27 and TRBJ1-3, with TRBD1 matching over 9 bases. Germline CDR1 is MNHEY and CDR2 is SMNVEV (reference sequence). CDR3 size: 15 residues. V lost 4 bases, J lost 0 bases, and 1 base stayed unmatched. Here the CDR3 reads CASSWTGASGNTIYF. CDR3 DNA sequence: TGTGCCAGCAGTTGGACAGGGGCCTCTGGAAACACCATATATTTT.

This clonotype has more than one count but fewer than ten. In nucleotides, the CDR3 is TGCAGTGCTAGACGCCAGATTCTACGAGGGGAGACCCAGTACTTC. Its protein product is CSARRQILRGETQYF. The chain combines TRBV20-1 with TRBJ2-5; TRBD2 might be the D (5 bases). Germline V gene lookup returns CDR1 DFQATT and CDR2 SNEGSKA (reference sequence). The CDR3 consists of 15 residues. With 2 bases removed from V and 5 bases from J, the gap between germline ends came to 18 bases.

J is TRBJ2-1 and V is TRBV7-9, with 8 bases lining up with TRBD1. The germline V gene has CDR1 SEHNR and CDR2 FQNEAQ (reference sequence). The CDR3 sequence is 16 residues long. The V and J ends lost 3 bases and 10 bases, in that order; junction bases with no gene match: 14. CDR3 sequence (DNA): TGTGCCAGCAGCTTGGGGGGACAGGCCATGGGGAGAGAGCAGTTCTTC. This translates into CASSLGGQAMGREQFF.

This clonotype was counted once. The rearrangement joins TRBV25-1 to TRBJ1-1, with no clear D. V lost 1 base and J lost 0, with 15 bases in between. Germline V gene sequence: CDR1 MGHDK, CDR2 SYGVNS. This CDR3 spans 17 amino acids. The CDR3 coding sequence is TGTGCCAGCAGTGAATTATTTTTGGGGAGGATGAACACTGAAGCTTTCTTT. As protein: CASSELFLGRMNTEAFF. Based on the CDR3 plus reference TRBV25-1 and TRBJ1-1, the full variable domain is EADIYQTPRYLVIGTGKKITLECSQTMGHDKMYWYQQDPGMELHLIHYSYGVNSTEKGDLSSESTVSRIRTEHFPLTLESARPSHTSQYLCASSELFLGRMNTEAFFGQGTRLTVV.

The rearrangement uses TRBV7-6 and TRBJ2-2, with D possibly TRBD2 on 5 matching bases. Deletions cut 5 bases from V and 11 bases from J, with 9 bases between. CDR1 and CDR2 from the germline V gene are SGHVS and FNYEAQ. The CDR3 covers 11 residues. The CDR3 sequence: CASSPRDELFF. The CDR3 bases are TGTGCCAGCAGCCCGAGGGATGAGCTGTTTTTT. Filled out from reference TRBV7-6 and TRBJ2-2, the complete variable domain reads GAGVSQSPRYKVTKRGQDVALRCDPISGHVSLYWYRQALGQGPEFLTYFNYEAQQDKSGLPNDRFSAERPEGSISTLTIQRTEQRDSAMYRCASSPRDELFFGEGSRLTVL.

This clonotype has a count of ten or more. The chain is built from TRBV7-2 and TRBJ2-2; tentatively, D is TRBD2 (6 bases). The CDR3 loop spans 16 amino acids. V was trimmed by 0 bases and J by 3 bases, leaving 11 bases between them. Germline V CDR1 and CDR2: SGHTA, FQGNSA. CDR3: CASSLAPGEHTGELFF. CDR3 sequence (DNA): TGTGCCAGCAGCTTAGCGCCGGGGGAGCACACCGGGGAGCTGTTTTTT.

The rearrangement links TRBV6-1 to TRBJ1-3, with 10 bases lining up with TRBD1. The V segment lost 6 bases and the J segment 4 bases; nucleotides outside the gene matches: 9. The CDR3 length is 16 residues. Germline-derived CDR1 and CDR2 are MNHNS and SASEGT. The CDR3 sequence is CASRGQGSGRGNTIYF. In DNA form, the CDR3 reads TGTGCCAGCAGGGGACAGGGGAGTGGCCGAGGAAACACCATATATTTT.

This clonotype was seen repeatedly, ten times or more. This chain uses TRBV7-9 with TRBJ1-2; D perhaps matches TRBD1 (5 bases). CDR3 length equals 15 residues. Trimming left V 1 base short and J 2 bases short, with 11 bases between. Germline V CDR1 and CDR2: SEHNR, FQNEAQ (reference sequence). The CDR3 DNA reads TGTGCCAGCAGCTTAGTCCGAGGGGAAAACTATGGCTACACCTTC. It is translated as CASSLVRGENYGYTF.

This clonotype showed up just a few times. CDR3 nucleotides: TGTGCCAGCACCGAAGGGGGCCGGGGTTCACCCCTCCACTTT. Its protein product is CASTEGGRGSPLHF. This chain joins TRBV6-6 and TRBJ1-6, with TRBD1 matching over 7 bases. Germline CDR1 is MNHNY and CDR2 is SVGAGI (reference sequence). This CDR3 has 14 amino acids. V shed 7 bases and J 9 bases; nucleotides not matched to a gene: 9.

V is TRBV9 and J is TRBJ1-2, with D perhaps matching TRBD1 (6 bases). The V and J ends lost 0 bases and 2 bases respectively, with 8 bases between them. The germline V gene encodes CDR1 SGDLS and CDR2 YYNGEE. The CDR3 is made up of 14 amino acids. CDR3 DNA: TGTGCCAGCAGCGTAGATACAGGGAACTATGGCTACACCTTC. This codes for CASSVDTGNYGYTF. The whole variable domain, remainder taken from reference TRBV9 and TRBJ1-2, is DSGVTQTPKHLITATGQRVTLRCSPRSGDLSVYWYQQSLDQGLQFLIQYYNGEERAKGNILERFSAQQFPDLHSELNLSSLELGDSALYFCASSVDTGNYGYTFGSGTRLTVV.

The J gene is TRBJ2-1, the V gene TRBV10-2; TRBD1 aligns across 9 bases. The CDR3 spans 14 residues. The junction had 10 bases not matched to a gene; V was cut back by 10 bases and J by 6 bases. CDR1 WSHSY and CDR2 SAAADI come from the germline V gene. The CDR3 bases are TGCGCCATCCTTCGTCGGGACAGGGTCAATGAGCAGTTCTTC. Its translation: CAILRRDRVNEQFF.

The chain employs TRBV4-2 and TRBJ2-3; D is undetermined. Germline CDR1 is LGHNA and CDR2 is YNFKEQ. The CDR3 contains 15 residues. Deletions cut 5 bases from V and 0 bases from J, with 12 bases between. The CDR3 DNA is TGTGCCAGCAGCTTTAGGCTACAAAGCACAGATACGCAGTATTTT. Translated: CASSFRLQSTDTQYF.

V usage is TRBV19 and J usage is TRBJ2-2; TRBD1 agrees at 8 bases. Per germline, CDR1 LNHDA and CDR2 SQIVND (reference sequence). CDR3 size: 14 residues. The trim removed 7 bases at V and 5 bases at J, leaving 6 bases unmatched. Written as DNA, the CDR3 is TGTGCCAGTAACCCAGGGACAGGAACCGGGGAGCTGTTTTTT. Residues: CASNPGTGTGELFF.

V gene TRBV28 combines with J gene TRBJ1-1, with D uncertain. Deletions cut 6 bases from V and 4 bases from J, with 12 bases between. From germline, CDR1 is MDHEN and CDR2 SYDVKM. CDR3 length: 13 amino acids. As DNA, the CDR3 is TGTGCCAGCAGCCCCTCCTTTAGCACTGAAGCTTTCTTT. Translated: CASSPSFSTEAFF.

This clonotype was detected many times. This chain uses TRBV7-8 with TRBJ2-1, with a possible D match to TRBD2 (5 bases). V lost 8 bases and J 3 bases, leaving 14 bases between the germline ends. The CDR3 has 14 amino acids. CDR1 and CDR2 (germline): SGHVS, FQNEAQ. The CDR3 reads CASRGADFYNEQFF. The DNA of the CDR3 is TGTGCCAGCCGAGGAGCGGATTTCTACAATGAGCAGTTCTTC.

This clonotype was observed many times. The CDR3 region has the DNA TGTGCCAGCAGGGATGGGGAGTCCGGAGGGTATGAAAAACTGTTTTTT. Protein product: CASRDGESGGYEKLFF. The V call is TRBV7-2, the J call TRBJ1-4; D not resolved. CDR1 is SGHTA and CDR2 is FQGNSA in the germline V gene. The CDR3 runs to 16 residues. The germline V and J ends were trimmed by 6 bases and 6 bases, with 20 bases remaining between them.

The CDR3 loop is CASISSTEAFF. The CDR3 DNA reads as TGTGCCAGCATATCCAGCACTGAAGCTTTCTTT. The J gene is TRBJ1-1, the V gene TRBV2; no clear D gene. This CDR3 has 11 residues. V dropped 7 bases and J dropped 4 bases, with 7 bases sitting between them. Germline V gives CDR1 SNHLY, CDR2 FYNNEI. Full variable domain (rest looked up from reference TRBV2 and TRBJ1-1): EPEVTQTPSHQVTQMGQEVILRCVPISNHLYFYWYRQILGQKVEFLVSFYNNEISEKSEIFDDQFSVERPDGSNFTLKIRSTKLEDSAMYFCASISSTEAFFGQGTRLTVV.

The V and J genes are TRBV4-1 and TRBJ1-6; D ambiguous. V dropped 1 base and J dropped 6 bases, with 4 bases sitting between them. CDR3 length: 13 residues. Germline lookup yields CDR1 MGHRA and CDR2 YSYEKL. The CDR3 sequence: CASSQGINSPLHF. Here the CDR3 DNA reads TGCGCCAGCAGCCAAGGAATTAATTCACCCCTCCACTTT.

The chain has TRBV19 and TRBJ2-3; possible D gene TRBD2, 6 bases. This CDR3 has 12 amino acids. Germline V lookup: CDR1 LNHDA, CDR2 SQIVND (reference sequence). The V and J ends lost 3 bases and 14 bases respectively, with 15 bases between them. The CDR3 region has the DNA TGTGCCAGTAGTATCGGGGAGGCAGGAAGGTATTTT. It yields the protein CASSIGEAGRYF.

This chain links TRBV28 with TRBJ2-7, with D possibly TRBD2 on 5 matching bases. V lost 5 bases and J lost 7, with 15 bases in between. Germline V gene sequence: CDR1 MDHEN, CDR2 SYDVKM. CDR3 length: 13 residues. The CDR3 DNA sequence: TGTGCCAGCAGTCCCCGCCCGGGGTGGGAGCAGTACGTC. As protein: CASSPRPGWEQYV.

The rearrangement links TRBV27 to TRBJ1-6; 7 bases are a match to TRBD1. CDR3 length: 14 amino acids. The germline V gene has CDR1 MNHEY and CDR2 SMNVEV (reference sequence). V trimming: 6 bases; J trimming: 7 bases; junction bases outside the gene matches: 6. This CDR3 reads CASRLGGENSPLHF. CDR3 in DNA: TGTGCCAGCAGATTAGGGGGCGAAAATTCACCCCTCCACTTT.